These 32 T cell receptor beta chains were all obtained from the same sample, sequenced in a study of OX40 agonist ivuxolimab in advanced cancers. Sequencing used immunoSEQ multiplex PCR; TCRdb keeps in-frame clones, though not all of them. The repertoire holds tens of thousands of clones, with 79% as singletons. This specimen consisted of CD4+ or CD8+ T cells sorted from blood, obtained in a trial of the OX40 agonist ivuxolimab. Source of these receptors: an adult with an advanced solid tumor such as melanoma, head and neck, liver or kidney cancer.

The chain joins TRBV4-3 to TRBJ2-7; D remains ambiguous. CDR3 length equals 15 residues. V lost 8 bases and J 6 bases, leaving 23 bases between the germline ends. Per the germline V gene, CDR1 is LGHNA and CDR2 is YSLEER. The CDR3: CASSRVTAGSGEQYF. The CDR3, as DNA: TGCGCCAGCTCCCGGGTTACGGCCGGATCGGGCGAGCAGTACTTC.

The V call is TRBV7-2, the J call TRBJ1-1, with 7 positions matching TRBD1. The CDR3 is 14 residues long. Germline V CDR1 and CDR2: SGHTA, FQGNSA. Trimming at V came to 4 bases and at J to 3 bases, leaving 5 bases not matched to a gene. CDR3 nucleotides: TGTGCCAGCAGCTCACAGGGGCAGTACACTGAAGCTTTCTTT. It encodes CASSSQGQYTEAFF. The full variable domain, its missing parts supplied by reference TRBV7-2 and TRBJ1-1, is GAGVSQSPSNKVTEKGKDVELRCDPISGHTALYWYRQSLGQGLEFLIYFQGNSAPDKSGLPSDRFSAERTGGSVSTLTIQRTQQEDSAVYLCASSSQGQYTEAFFGQGTRLTVV.

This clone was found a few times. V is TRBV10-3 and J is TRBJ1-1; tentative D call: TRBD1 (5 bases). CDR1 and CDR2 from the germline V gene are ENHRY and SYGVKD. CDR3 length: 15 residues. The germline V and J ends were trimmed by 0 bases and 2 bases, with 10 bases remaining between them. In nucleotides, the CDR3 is TGTGCCATCAGTGAGTCACAGGACCTTAACACTGAAGCTTTCTTT. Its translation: CAISESQDLNTEAFF.

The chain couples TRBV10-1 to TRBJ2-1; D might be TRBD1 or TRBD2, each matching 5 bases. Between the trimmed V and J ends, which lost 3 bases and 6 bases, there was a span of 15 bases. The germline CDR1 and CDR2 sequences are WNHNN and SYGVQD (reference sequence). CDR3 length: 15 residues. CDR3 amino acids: CASSEGTRGGNEQFF. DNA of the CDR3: TGCGCCAGCAGTGAAGGGACCAGAGGTGGCAATGAGCAGTTCTTC.

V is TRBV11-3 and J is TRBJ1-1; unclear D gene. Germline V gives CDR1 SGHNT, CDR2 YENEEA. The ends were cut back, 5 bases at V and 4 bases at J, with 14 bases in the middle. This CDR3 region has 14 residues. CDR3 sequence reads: CASSTRSSGTEAFF. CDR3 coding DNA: TGTGCCAGCAGCACCAGATCCTCAGGCACTGAAGCTTTCTTT.

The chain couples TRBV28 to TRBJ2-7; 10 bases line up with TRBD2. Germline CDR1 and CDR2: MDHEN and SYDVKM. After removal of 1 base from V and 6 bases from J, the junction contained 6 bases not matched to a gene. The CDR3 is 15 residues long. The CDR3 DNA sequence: TGTGCCAGCAGTTTATTCGGGCTAGCGGGAGTCGAGCAGTACTTC. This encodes CASSLFGLAGVEQYF.

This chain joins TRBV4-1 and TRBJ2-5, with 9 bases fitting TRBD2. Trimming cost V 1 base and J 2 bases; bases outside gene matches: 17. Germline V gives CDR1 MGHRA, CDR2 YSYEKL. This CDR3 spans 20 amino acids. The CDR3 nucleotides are TGCGCCAGCAGCCAAGGATTCGGTGGTAGGCCTAGCGGGAATCAAGAGACCCAGTACTTC. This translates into CASSQGFGGRPSGNQETQYF.

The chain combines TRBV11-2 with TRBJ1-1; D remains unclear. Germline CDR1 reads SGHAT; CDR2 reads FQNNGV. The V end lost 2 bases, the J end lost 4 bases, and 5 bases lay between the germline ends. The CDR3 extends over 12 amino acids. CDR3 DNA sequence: TGTGCCAGCAGCTTACGAACCACTGAAGCTTTCTTT. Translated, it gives CASSLRTTEAFF.

The CDR3 protein is CASSLQGVGTEAFF. The CDR3 bases are TGCGCCAGCAGCCTCCAGGGAGTGGGTACTGAAGCTTTCTTT. The chain employs TRBV5-1 and TRBJ1-1, with D perhaps matching TRBD1 (5 bases). With 4 bases removed from V and 5 bases from J, the gap between germline ends came to 15 bases. CDR1 is SGHRS and CDR2 is YFSETQ in the germline V gene. This CDR3 region has 14 residues.

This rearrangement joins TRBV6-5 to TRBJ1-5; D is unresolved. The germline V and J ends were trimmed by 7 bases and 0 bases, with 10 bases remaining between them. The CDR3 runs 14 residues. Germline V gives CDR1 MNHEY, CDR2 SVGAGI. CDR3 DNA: TGTGCCAGCACTGGTGAAACTAGCAATCAGCCCCAGCATTTT. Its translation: CASTGETSNQPQHF.

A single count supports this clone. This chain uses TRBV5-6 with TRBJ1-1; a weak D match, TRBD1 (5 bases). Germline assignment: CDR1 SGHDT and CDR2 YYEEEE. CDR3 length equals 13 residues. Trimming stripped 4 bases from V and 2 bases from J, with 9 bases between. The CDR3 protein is CASSGGINTEAFF. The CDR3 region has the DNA TGTGCCAGCAGCGGGGGGATAAACACTGAAGCTTTCTTT.

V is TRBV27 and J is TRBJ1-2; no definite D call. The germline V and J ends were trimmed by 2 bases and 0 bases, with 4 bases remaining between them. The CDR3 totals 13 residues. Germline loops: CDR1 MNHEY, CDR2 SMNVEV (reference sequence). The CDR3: CASSLGTNYGYTF. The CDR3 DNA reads TGTGCCAGCAGTTTAGGCACTAACTATGGCTACACCTTC.

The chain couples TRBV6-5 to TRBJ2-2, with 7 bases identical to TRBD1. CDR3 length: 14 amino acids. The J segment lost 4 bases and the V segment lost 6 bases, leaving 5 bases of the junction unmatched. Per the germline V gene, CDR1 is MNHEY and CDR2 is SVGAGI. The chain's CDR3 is CASSRGSGTGELFF. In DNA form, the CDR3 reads TGTGCCAGCAGCAGGGGGTCGGGCACCGGGGAGCTGTTTTTT.

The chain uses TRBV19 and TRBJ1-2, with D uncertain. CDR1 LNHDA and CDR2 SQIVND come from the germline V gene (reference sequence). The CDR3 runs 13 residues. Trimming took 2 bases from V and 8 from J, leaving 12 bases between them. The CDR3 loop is CASSIPERYGYTF. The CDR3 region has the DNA TGTGCCAGTAGTATACCGGAACGGTACGGCTACACCTTC. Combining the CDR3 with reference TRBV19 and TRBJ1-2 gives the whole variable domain DGGITQSPKYLFRKEGQNVTLSCEQNLNHDAMYWYRQDPGQGLRLIYYSQIVNDFQKGDIAEGYSVSREKKESFPLTVTSAQKNPTAFYLCASSIPERYGYTFGSGTRLTVV.

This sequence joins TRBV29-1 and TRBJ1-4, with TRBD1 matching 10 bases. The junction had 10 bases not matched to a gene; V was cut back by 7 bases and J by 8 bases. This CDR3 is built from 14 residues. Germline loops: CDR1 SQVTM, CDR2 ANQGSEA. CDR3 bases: TGCAGCGCAGGGGACAGGGGTGTGGGGGAAAAACTGTTTTTT. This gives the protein CSAGDRGVGEKLFF.

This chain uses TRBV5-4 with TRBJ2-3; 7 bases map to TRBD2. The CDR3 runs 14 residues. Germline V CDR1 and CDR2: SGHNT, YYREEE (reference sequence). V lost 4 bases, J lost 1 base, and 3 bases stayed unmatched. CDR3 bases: TGTGCCAGCAGCGAGCGGGGAGGCACAGATACGCAGTATTTT. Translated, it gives CASSERGGTDTQYF. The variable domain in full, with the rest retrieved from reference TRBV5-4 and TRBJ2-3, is ETGVTQSPTHLIKTRGQQVTLRCSSQSGHNTVSWYQQALGQGPQFIFQYYREEENGRGNFPPRFSGLQFPNYSSELNVNALELDDSALYLCASSERGGTDTQYFGPGTRLTVL.

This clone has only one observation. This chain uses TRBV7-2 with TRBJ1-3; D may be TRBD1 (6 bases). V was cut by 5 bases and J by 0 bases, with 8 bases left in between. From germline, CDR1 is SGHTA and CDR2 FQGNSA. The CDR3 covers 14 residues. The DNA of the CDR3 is TGTGCCAGCAGCCGGACAGCCTCTGGAAACACCATATATTTT. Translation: CASSRTASGNTIYF.

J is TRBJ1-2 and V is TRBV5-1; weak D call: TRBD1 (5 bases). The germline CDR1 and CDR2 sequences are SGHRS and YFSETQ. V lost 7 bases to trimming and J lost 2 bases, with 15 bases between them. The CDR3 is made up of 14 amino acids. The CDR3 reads CASGIMGTNYGYTF. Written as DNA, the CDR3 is TGCGCCAGCGGCATTATGGGGACGAACTATGGCTACACCTTC.

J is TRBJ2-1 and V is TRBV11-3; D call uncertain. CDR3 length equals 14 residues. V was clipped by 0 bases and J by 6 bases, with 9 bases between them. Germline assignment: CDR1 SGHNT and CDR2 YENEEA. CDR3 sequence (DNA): TGTGCCAGCAGCTTAGACGAGCAGCGCAATGAGCAGTTCTTC. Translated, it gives CASSLDEQRNEQFF.

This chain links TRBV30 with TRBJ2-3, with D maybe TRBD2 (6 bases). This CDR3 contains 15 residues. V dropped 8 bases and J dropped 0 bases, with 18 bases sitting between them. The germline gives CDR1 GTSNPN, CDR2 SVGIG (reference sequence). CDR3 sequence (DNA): TGTGCCCTTTCCCGGCTAGCGCATAGCACAGATACGCAGTATTTT. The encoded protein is CALSRLAHSTDTQYF.

As DNA, the CDR3 is TGTGCCAGCTCACCGGGACAGGGGGCATGGAAACTGTTTTTT. This encodes CASSPGQGAWKLFF. The chain recombines TRBV18 with TRBJ1-4; 12 bases agree with TRBD1. The CDR3 spans 14 residues. Germline V lookup: CDR1 KGHSH, CDR2 LQKENI. With 3 bases clipped from V and 11 bases from J, the junction kept 4 bases outside the gene matches.

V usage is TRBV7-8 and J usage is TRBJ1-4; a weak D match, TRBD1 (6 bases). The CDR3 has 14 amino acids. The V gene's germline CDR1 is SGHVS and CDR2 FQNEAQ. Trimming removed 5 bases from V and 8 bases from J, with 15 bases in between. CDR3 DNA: TGTGCCAGCAGCCCGGGGCAGGGGCGAGAAAAACTGTTTTTT. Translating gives CASSPGQGREKLFF.

CDR3 sequence (DNA): TGTGCCAGCAGGGGCCCATGGAGGGAACCCCTCCACTTT. Protein sequence: CASRGPWREPLHF. The V gene is TRBV2, the J gene TRBJ1-6; D gene unclear. Deletions cut 6 bases from V and 12 bases from J, with 15 bases between. This CDR3 region has 13 residues. Per germline, CDR1 SNHLY and CDR2 FYNNEI.

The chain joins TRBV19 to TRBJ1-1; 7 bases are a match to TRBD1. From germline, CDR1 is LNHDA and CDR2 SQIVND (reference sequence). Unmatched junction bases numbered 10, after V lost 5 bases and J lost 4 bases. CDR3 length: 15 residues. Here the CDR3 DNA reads TGTGCCAGTAGTTCACTCGACAGGGACGTCACTGAAGCTTTCTTT. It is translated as CASSSLDRDVTEAFF.

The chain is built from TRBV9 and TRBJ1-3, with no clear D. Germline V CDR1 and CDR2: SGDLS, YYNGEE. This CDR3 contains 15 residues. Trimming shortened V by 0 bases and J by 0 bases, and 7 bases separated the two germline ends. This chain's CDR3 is CASSVVGNSGNTIYF. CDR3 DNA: TGTGCCAGCAGCGTAGTGGGGAACTCTGGAAACACCATATATTTT.

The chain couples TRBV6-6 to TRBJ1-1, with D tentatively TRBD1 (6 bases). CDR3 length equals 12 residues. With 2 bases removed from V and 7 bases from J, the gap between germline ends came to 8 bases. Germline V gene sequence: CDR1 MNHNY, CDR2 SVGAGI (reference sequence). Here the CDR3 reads CASSYPQGEAFF. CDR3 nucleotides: TGTGCCAGCAGTTACCCACAGGGTGAAGCTTTCTTT.

CDR3 sequence reads: CAISGGGQEQYF. For the CDR3, the DNA is TGTGCCATCAGTGGGGGGGGCCAGGAGCAGTACTTC. The chain carries TRBV10-3 and TRBJ2-7; the D gene is possibly TRBD2 (7 bases). Trimming took 4 bases from V and 7 from J, leaving 11 bases between them. Per the germline V gene, CDR1 is ENHRY and CDR2 is SYGVKD. The length of the CDR3 is 12 residues.

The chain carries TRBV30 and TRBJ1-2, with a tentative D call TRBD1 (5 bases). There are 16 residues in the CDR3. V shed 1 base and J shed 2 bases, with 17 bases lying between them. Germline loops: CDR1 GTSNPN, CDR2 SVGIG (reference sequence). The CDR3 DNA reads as TGTGCCTGGAGTGGGGGTTGGGGCAGGGACAACTATGGCTACACCTTC. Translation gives CAWSGGWGRDNYGYTF.

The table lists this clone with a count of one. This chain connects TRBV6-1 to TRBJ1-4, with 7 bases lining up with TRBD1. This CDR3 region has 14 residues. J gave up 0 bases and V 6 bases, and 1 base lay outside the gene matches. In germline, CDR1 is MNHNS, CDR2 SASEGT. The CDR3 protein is CASRGQATNEKLFF. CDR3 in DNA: TGTGCCAGCAGAGGACAGGCAACTAATGAAAAACTGTTTTTT.

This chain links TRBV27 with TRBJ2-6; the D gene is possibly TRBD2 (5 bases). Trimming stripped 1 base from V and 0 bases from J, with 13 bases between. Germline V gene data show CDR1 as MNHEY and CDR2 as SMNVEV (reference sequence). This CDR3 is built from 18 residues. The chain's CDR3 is CASSLLGLARSGANVLTF. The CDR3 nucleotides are TGTGCCAGCAGTTTATTGGGTCTAGCCCGCTCTGGGGCCAACGTCCTGACTTTC.

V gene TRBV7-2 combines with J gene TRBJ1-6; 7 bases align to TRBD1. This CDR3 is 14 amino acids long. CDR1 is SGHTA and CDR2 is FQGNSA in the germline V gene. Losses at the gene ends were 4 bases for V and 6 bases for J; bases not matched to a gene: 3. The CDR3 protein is CASSSGTANSPLHF. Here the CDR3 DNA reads TGTGCCAGCAGCTCCGGGACAGCTAATTCACCCCTCCACTTT.

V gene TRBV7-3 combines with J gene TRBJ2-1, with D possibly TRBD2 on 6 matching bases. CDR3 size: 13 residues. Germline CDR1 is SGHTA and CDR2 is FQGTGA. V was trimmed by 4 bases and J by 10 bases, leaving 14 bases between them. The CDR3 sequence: CASSYTTLAEQFF. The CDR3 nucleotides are TGTGCCAGCAGCTACACAACTCTAGCGGAGCAGTTCTTC.